This T cell receptor (beta chain) emerged from a study of T cell repertoires in cytomegalovirus infection. For the study at large: Public signatures in TCR beta pointed to CMV infection and matching HLA type. General study points: CMV-specific TCR beta clonotypes restricted by HLA-C dominated the ex vivo response.

The CDR3 is 16 amino acids. V lost 3 bases to trimming and J lost 8 bases; unmatched junction nucleotides: 12. The germline V gene has CDR1 DFQATT and CDR2 SNEGSKA (reference sequence). This clonotype was detected a few times. Antigen specificity is unknown. TCRdb re-called the reads through MiXCR, storing one row per CDR3 protein. The sample yields some 600,000 distinct CDR3 sequences, less than 25% seen once. V usage is TRBV20-1 and J usage is TRBJ1-5, with 11 bases lining up with TRBD1. The receptor comes from a human donor in good health (CMV status not recorded). Some clones in this sample may be carry-over from other donors' samples. Sequences were obtained from CD8+ T cells from PBMCs. Written as DNA, the CDR3 is TGCAGTGCTAGGGATGTGGGGACAGGGGGAAAAGAGCCCCAGCATTTT. It yields the protein CSARDVGTGGKEPQHF.